This T cell receptor (beta chain) came from a study of blood T cells in healthy people across ages. The study isolated at least 6 million PBMCs from each sample. Next came a second PCR, run for roughly 6 to 11 cycles, which used a sample-barcoded 5' primer along with a J-beta primer mix. TCRdb redid the calling of the 5' RACE reads with MiXCR, one entry per CDR3 protein. The sample has roughly 730,000 distinct CDR3 sequences; approximately 53% are singletons. Study-wide points: Roughly linear age-related decline in beta diversity appeared, significant by age approximately 41. Long-lived donors exceeded aged donors in naive CD4+ cells and diversity.

This clonotype appeared once. Antigen specificity is unknown. The CDR3 contains 15 residues. The germline V gene has CDR1 SGHTA and CDR2 FQGTGA. V was trimmed by 6 bases and J by 3 bases, leaving 17 bases between them. The receptor's source is a man aged 35 to 55 in good health. The rearrangement uses TRBV7-3 and TRBJ1-1; D is perhaps TRBD1 (5 bases). Sequenced: blood. The CDR3 loop is CASSPTDRSYTEAFF. The CDR3 nucleotides are TGTGCCAGCAGTCCTACCGACAGATCCTACACTGAAGCTTTCTTT.